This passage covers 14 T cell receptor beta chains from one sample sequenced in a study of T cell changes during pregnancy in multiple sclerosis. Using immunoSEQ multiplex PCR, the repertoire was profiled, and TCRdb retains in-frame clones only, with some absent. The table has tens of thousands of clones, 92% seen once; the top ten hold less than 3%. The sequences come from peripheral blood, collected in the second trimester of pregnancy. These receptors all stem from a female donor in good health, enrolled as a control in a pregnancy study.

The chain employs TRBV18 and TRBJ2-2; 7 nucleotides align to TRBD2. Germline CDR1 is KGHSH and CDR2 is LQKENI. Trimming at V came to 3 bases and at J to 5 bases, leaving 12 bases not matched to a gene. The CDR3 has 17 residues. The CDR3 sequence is CASSPFLGLGETGELFF. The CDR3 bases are TGTGCCAGCTCACCGTTTTTAGGACTAGGAGAGACCGGGGAGCTGTTTTTT.

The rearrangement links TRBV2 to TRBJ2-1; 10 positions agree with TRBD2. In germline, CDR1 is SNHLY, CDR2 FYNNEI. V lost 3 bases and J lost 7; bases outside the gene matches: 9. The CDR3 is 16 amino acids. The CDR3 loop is CASSDDSSGRWNEQFF. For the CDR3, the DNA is TGTGCCAGCAGTGATGATTCTAGCGGGAGATGGAATGAGCAGTTCTTC.

This CDR3 is CASTRNLGGYEQFF. The DNA of the CDR3 is TGTGCCAGTACCAGAAACTTGGGGGGTTATGAGCAGTTCTTC. The J gene is TRBJ2-1, the V gene TRBV19; D is possibly TRBD2 (6 bases). The germline gives CDR1 LNHDA, CDR2 SQIVND (reference sequence). The CDR3 runs 14 residues. Trimming pared 7 bases from V and 8 bases from J, leaving 18 bases between.

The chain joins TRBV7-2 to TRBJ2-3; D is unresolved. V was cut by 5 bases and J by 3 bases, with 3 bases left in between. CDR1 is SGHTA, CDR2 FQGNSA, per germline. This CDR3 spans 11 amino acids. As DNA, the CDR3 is TGTGCCAGCAGCCGGACAGATACGCAGTATTTT. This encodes CASSRTDTQYF.

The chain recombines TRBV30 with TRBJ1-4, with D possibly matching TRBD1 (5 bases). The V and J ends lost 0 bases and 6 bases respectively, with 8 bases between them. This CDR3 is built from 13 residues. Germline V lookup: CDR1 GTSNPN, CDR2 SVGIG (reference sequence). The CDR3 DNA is TGTGCCTGGAGTGTGGGGCGCGATGAAAAACTGTTTTTT. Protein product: CAWSVGRDEKLFF.

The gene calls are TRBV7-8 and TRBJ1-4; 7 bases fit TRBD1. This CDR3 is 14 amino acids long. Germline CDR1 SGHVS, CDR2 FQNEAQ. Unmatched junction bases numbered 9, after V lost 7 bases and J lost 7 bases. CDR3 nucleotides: TGTGCCAGCACCAGGGGGGTTAATTCTGAAAAACTGTTTTTT. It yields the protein CASTRGVNSEKLFF.

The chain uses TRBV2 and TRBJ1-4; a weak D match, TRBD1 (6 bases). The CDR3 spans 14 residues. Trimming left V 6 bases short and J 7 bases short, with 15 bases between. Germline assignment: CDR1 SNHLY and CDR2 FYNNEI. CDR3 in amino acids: CASSDPRGSEKLFF. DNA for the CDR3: TGTGCCAGCAGCGACCCCAGGGGAAGTGAAAAACTGTTTTTT. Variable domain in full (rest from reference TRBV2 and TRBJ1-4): EPEVTQTPSHQVTQMGQEVILRCVPISNHLYFYWYRQILGQKVEFLVSFYNNEISEKSEIFDDQFSVERPDGSNFTLKIRSTKLEDSAMYFCASSDPRGSEKLFFGSGTQLSVL.

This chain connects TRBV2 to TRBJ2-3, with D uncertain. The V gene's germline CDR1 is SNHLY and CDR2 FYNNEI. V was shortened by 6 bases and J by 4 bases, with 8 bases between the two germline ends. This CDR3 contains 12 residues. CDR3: CASRWAADTQYF. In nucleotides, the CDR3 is TGTGCCAGCAGATGGGCAGCAGATACGCAGTATTTT.

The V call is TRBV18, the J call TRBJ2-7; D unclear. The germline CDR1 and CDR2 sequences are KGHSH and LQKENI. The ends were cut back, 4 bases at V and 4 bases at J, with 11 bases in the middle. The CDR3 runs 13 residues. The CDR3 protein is CASSQYNQYEQYF. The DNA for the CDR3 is TGTGCCAGCTCACAGTACAATCAATACGAGCAGTACTTC.

This CDR3 reads CASSASGGVSYEQYF. CDR3 nucleotides: TGTGCCAGCAGCGCAAGCGGAGGGGTTTCCTACGAGCAGTACTTC. The chain joins TRBV11-2 to TRBJ2-7; a possible D gene is TRBD2 (6 bases). Trimming took 5 bases from V and 1 from J, leaving 15 bases between them. The CDR3 spans 15 residues. Germline V CDR1 and CDR2: SGHAT, FQNNGV.

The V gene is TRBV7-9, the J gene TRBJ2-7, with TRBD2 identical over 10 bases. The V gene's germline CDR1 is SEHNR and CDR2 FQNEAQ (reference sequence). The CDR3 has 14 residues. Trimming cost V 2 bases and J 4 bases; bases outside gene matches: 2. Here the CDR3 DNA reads TGTGCCAGCAGCTTATCTAGCGGGAGTTACGAGCAGTACTTC. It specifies CASSLSSGSYEQYF.

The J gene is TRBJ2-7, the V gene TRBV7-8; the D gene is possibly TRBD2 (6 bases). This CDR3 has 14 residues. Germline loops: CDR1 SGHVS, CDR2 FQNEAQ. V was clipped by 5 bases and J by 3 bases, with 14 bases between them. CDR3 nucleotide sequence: TGTGCCAGCAGCCGGTCCGGGGGAAGCTACGAGCAGTACTTC. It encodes CASSRSGGSYEQYF.

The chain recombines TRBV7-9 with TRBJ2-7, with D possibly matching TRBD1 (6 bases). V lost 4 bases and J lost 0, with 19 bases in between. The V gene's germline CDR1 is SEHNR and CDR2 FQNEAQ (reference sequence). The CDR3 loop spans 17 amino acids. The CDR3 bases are TGTGCCAGCAGCTCCGACTTTACCGGGACAATCTCCTACGAGCAGTACTTC. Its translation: CASSSDFTGTISYEQYF.

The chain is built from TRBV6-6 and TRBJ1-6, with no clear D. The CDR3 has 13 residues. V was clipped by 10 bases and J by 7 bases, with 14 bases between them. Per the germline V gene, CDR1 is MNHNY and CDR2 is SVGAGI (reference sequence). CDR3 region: CATRPGFNSPLHF. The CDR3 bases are TGTGCCACCCGACCGGGGTTCAATTCACCCCTCCACTTT.